A single sample is the source of the 9 T cell receptor beta chains below, sequenced in a study of T cells in Graves' hyperthyroidism and ophthalmopathy. The source material, RNA transcripts, was used to amplify TCR beta CDR3 regions. Using the HTBI primer set, a first-round RT-PCR was run on the TCR CDR3. TCRdb reprocessed the multiplex PCR reads via MiXCR and lists one record per CDR3 protein. The sample has 530,000 or so distinct CDR3 sequences, just over 45% seen once. The material sequenced was peripheral blood or thyroid tissue (not recorded which). The receptors come from a woman under 30 with Graves' hyperthyroidism.

The V call is TRBV12-3 or TRBV12-4, the J call TRBJ1-4; perhaps TRBD1 as D (6 bases). The CDR3 extends over 14 amino acids. Trimming removed 6 bases from V and 3 bases from J, with 11 bases in between. The CDR3 coding sequence is TGTGCCAGCAGCCCCTGGGGGCCTAATGAAAAACTGTTTTTT. This sequence encodes CASSPWGPNEKLFF.

J is TRBJ1-4 and V is TRBV7-9; no definite D call. From germline, CDR1 is SEHNR and CDR2 FQNEAQ (reference sequence). This CDR3 comprises 12 residues. Trimming stripped 6 bases from V and 8 bases from J, with 10 bases between. CDR3: CASSGVEEKLFF. The CDR3 DNA reads as TGTGCCAGCAGTGGGGTGGAGGAAAAACTGTTTTTT. The whole variable domain, filled in from reference TRBV7-9 and TRBJ1-4, reads DTGVSQNPRHKITKRGQNVTFRCDPISEHNRLYWYRQTLGQGPEFLTYFQNEAQLEKSRLLSDRFSAERPKGSFSTLEIQRTEQGDSAMYLCASSGVEEKLFFGSGTQLSVL.

Concerning this clonotype: This may stem from a read error, because a much larger clone lies one nucleotide away. This chain uses TRBV6-1 with TRBJ1-1; D is perhaps TRBD1 (6 bases). This CDR3 has 13 amino acids. Trimming removed 2 bases from V and 9 bases from J, with 13 bases in between. Germline loops: CDR1 MNHNS, CDR2 SASEGT. CDR3 DNA sequence: TGTGCCAGCAGTGAATCAGGGGCCCCTAAAGCTTTCTTT. Translated: CASSESGAPKAFF.

This clonotype was detected ten times or more. The chain has TRBV10-3 and TRBJ1-2; no firm D call. Per the germline V gene, CDR1 is ENHRY and CDR2 is SYGVKD. This CDR3 spans 15 amino acids. Trimming took 0 bases from V and 0 from J, leaving 8 bases between them. CDR3 nucleotide sequence: TGTGCCATCAGTGAGTCTAATATAGCTAACTATGGCTACACCTTC. It translates to CAISESNIANYGYTF.

Remarks on this clonotype: At one end the junction does not follow the germline gene, possibly because of a read error. The chain is built from TRBV29-1 and TRBJ2-6; TRBD1 might be the D (5 bases). This CDR3 is 16 amino acids long. Germline loops: CDR1 SQVTM, CDR2 ANQGSEA. DNA of the CDR3: TGCGGCGTTGATAGGGGCACCCACTCTGGGGCCAACGTCCTGACTTTC. Protein product: CGVDRGTHSGANVLTF. Using reference TRBV29-1 and TRBJ2-6 for the parts outside the CDR3, the full variable domain is SAVISQKPSRDICQRGTSLTIQCQVDSQVTMMFWYRQQPGQSLTLIATANQGSEATYESGFVIDKFPISRPNLTFSTLTVSNMSPEDSSIYLCGVDRGTHSGANVLTFGAGSRLTVL.

This clonotype was counted at least ten times. The CDR3 nucleotides are TGTGCCACCGGGACAGAAGAGACCCAGTACTTC. Its translation: CATGTEETQYF. The chain links TRBV15 to TRBJ2-5; 7 bases fit TRBD1. The CDR3 length is 11 residues. After removal of 8 bases from V and 3 bases from J, the junction contained 0 bases not matched to a gene. The germline gives CDR1 LNHNV, CDR2 YYDKDF (reference sequence).

This sequence joins TRBV19 and TRBJ2-7; D is perhaps TRBD1 (5 bases). The CDR3 is 14 residues long. Trimming stripped 4 bases from V and 0 bases from J, with 10 bases between. Germline V gene data show CDR1 as LNHDA and CDR2 as SQIVND (reference sequence). The CDR3 DNA reads as TGTGCCAGTAGTACGACAGTGGGCTCCTACGAGCAGTACTTC. Translating gives CASSTTVGSYEQYF.

This clonotype showed up just a few times. V usage is TRBV30 and J usage is TRBJ1-6, with D possibly TRBD1 on 5 matching bases. Germline CDR1 is GTSNPN and CDR2 is SVGIG (reference sequence). CDR3 size: 12 residues. The V and J ends lost 4 bases and 10 bases respectively, with 11 bases between them. Here the CDR3 reads CAWTGGRSPLHF. The CDR3, as DNA: TGTGCCTGGACGGGGGGAAGGTCACCCCTCCACTTT.

This clonotype was seen at least ten times. V usage is TRBV15 and J usage is TRBJ1-2, with 9 bases identical to TRBD1. J was trimmed by 8 bases and V by 1 base; bases with no gene match: 5. The CDR3 runs to 14 residues. CDR1 is LNHNV, CDR2 YYDKDF, per germline (reference sequence). CDR3 region: CATSRGDREGGYTF. CDR3 nucleotide sequence: TGTGCCACCAGCAGAGGGGACAGGGAAGGCGGCTACACCTTC.